This record concerns one T cell receptor (beta chain) sequence. Antigen specificity is unknown. The sequencing template was cDNA reverse transcribed from extracted RNA. The assay was immunoSEQ multiplex PCR, and TCRdb's table has in-frame clones only and misses some. Here the sample spans over 15,000 clones, 59% being singletons. Trimming removed 8 bases from V and 3 bases from J; junction bases left unmatched: 6. Germline lookup yields CDR1 MNHEY and CDR2 SVGAGI. The length of the CDR3 is 15 residues. The sample's treatment: oral pan-JAK inhibitor, 5-10 mg twice daily. Individuals with alopecia areata gave both lesional scalp punch biopsies and peripheral blood for collection. The data originate from a study of CD8+ T cells in alopecia areata. Study-wide results and caveats: With just one nonresponder, it is still uncertain whether baseline CD8+ expansion relates to response. Mice showed TCR sharing more clearly than patients did, possibly owing to HLA. Within the top 100, expanded CD8+ clones significantly decreased with tofacitinib, as did scalp clonality. There were many expanded lesional clones persisting in scalp and blood during tofacitinib.

The sample here was skin, taken at week 4, from a patient treated with tofacitinib. This chain uses TRBV6-5 with TRBJ1-6; 8 positions match TRBD1. The sequence derives from a human donor with alopecia areata. CDR3: CASEDRVRYNSPLHF. The CDR3 DNA sequence: TGTGCCAGCGAGGACAGGGTCCGCTATAATTCACCCCTCCACTTT.